This T cell receptor beta chain was observed in a study of T cell repertoires in cytomegalovirus infection. This clonotype was seen many times. Its target is unknown. The junction does not match germline at one end; this may be a read error. Study findings and constraints: What dominated the ex vivo response were HLA-C-restricted CMV-specific TCR beta clonotypes.

Germline V gene sequence: CDR1 SEHNR, CDR2 FQNEAQ (reference sequence). This CDR3 region has 12 residues. A single record per CDR3 protein comes from TCRdb applying MiXCR to the reads. The data show 700,000 to 950,000 distinct CDR3 sequences, about 30% seen once. This TCR was sampled from a human donor in good health (CMV status not recorded). Some clones in this sample may be carry-over from other donors' samples. The chain is built from TRBV7-9 and TRBJ2-1; D is possibly TRBD1 (5 bases). This sample comprised cultured CD8+ T cells from PBMCs, obtained from culture after CMV antigen stimulation. The CDR3 sequence: CASSLVRDEQFF. The CDR3, as DNA: TGTGCCAGCAGTTTAGTCAGGGATGAGCAGTTCTTC.